This passage covers 22 T cell receptor beta chains from one sample sequenced in a study of T cells in tuberculosis. The method was immunoSEQ multiplex PCR; TCRdb's version includes in-frame clones alone and lacks a portion of them. The table has 30,000 to 35,000 clones, roughly 92% seen once. Specimen: PBMCs. The receptors originated from a donor under 30 with latent tuberculosis or without tuberculosis infection.

This clone was counted only a few times. The chain has TRBV6-5 and TRBJ2-7; D uncertain. V lost 0 bases and J 6 bases, leaving 15 bases between the germline ends. The CDR3 consists of 15 residues. Germline values: CDR1 MNHEY, CDR2 SVGAGI. CDR3 sequence: CASSYSSGGPSEQYF. CDR3 DNA sequence: TGTGCCAGCAGTTACTCGAGTGGCGGTCCCTCCGAGCAGTACTTC.

The J gene is TRBJ1-1, the V gene TRBV4-1; TRBD1 might be the D (6 bases). Germline V gene data show CDR1 as MGHRA and CDR2 as YSYEKL. V shed 2 bases and J shed 8 bases, with 15 bases lying between them. This CDR3 is built from 14 residues. For the CDR3, the DNA is TGCGCCAGCAGCCAACTCCAGGGGCTTGTGGAAGCTTTCTTT. This translates into CASSQLQGLVEAFF.

The rearrangement links TRBV5-6 to TRBJ2-5; TRBD1 matches 7 bases. The CDR3 runs 17 residues. V shed 0 bases and J 5 bases; nucleotides not matched to a gene: 13. Per the germline V gene, CDR1 is SGHDT and CDR2 is YYEEEE. The CDR3 spells CASSLARTGFLRETQYF. The CDR3 DNA reads as TGTGCCAGCAGCTTGGCGCGGACAGGCTTTCTGAGGGAGACCCAGTACTTC.

This clone turned up a few times. Written as DNA, the CDR3 is TGTGCCAGCAGCGCCAGACAGGGGGCGCCTGGCTACACCTTC. This gives the protein CASSARQGAPGYTF. The V gene is TRBV9, the J gene TRBJ1-2; TRBD1 matches 10 bases. Germline V gives CDR1 SGDLS, CDR2 YYNGEE. After removal of 3 bases from V and 7 bases from J, the junction contained 6 bases not matched to a gene. The length of the CDR3 is 14 residues.

The J gene is TRBJ2-7, the V gene TRBV4-3; D might be TRBD1 (6 bases). This CDR3 has 14 residues. Germline V gene lookup returns CDR1 LGHNA and CDR2 YSLEER. V was clipped by 4 bases and J by 3 bases, with 13 bases between them. CDR3 DNA sequence: TGCGCCAGCAGCCCGAGTGAGGGGGTCTACGAGCAGTACTTC. This sequence encodes CASSPSEGVYEQYF.

To note about this clone: This specimen includes other DNA sequences encoding the same CDR3. The J gene is TRBJ2-1, the V gene TRBV6-1, with 8 bases identical to TRBD2. This CDR3 has 15 residues. V dropped 6 bases and J dropped 7; count of bases not matched to a gene: 11. The germline V gene has CDR1 MNHNS and CDR2 SASEGT. Here the CDR3 reads CASSDSGDGGNEQFF. CDR3 sequence (DNA): TGTGCCAGCAGCGATAGCGGGGACGGTGGGAATGAGCAGTTCTTC.

The gene calls are TRBV28 and TRBJ2-7; 7 nucleotides match TRBD2. V lost 3 bases, J lost 2 bases, and 13 bases stayed unmatched. The V gene's germline CDR1 is MDHEN and CDR2 SYDVKM. The CDR3 runs 17 residues. The CDR3 is CASSFRFQKAGTYEQYF. The DNA for the CDR3 is TGTGCCAGCAGTTTTCGTTTTCAAAAAGCGGGAACCTACGAGCAGTACTTC.

This clone appeared a few times. The genes are TRBV4-3 and TRBJ2-1, with TRBD2 identical over 13 bases. The CDR3 is made up of 14 amino acids. Looked up from germline, CDR1 is LGHNA and CDR2 is YSLEER. V dropped 4 bases and J dropped 12; count of bases not matched to a gene: 6. The CDR3 coding sequence is TGCGCCAGCAGCCTAAGCACTAGCGGGGGGGCGCAGTTCTTC. This sequence encodes CASSLSTSGGAQFF.

The J gene is TRBJ2-7, the V gene TRBV7-2; D gene uncertain. Trimming removed 2 bases from V and 2 bases from J, with 13 bases in between. CDR3 length: 15 residues. Germline values: CDR1 SGHTA, CDR2 FQGNSA. CDR3 protein: CASSLKLQAAYEQYF. CDR3 DNA: TGTGCCAGCAGCTTAAAACTCCAAGCTGCCTACGAGCAGTACTTC. The whole variable domain, filled in from reference TRBV7-2 and TRBJ2-7, reads GAGVSQSPSNKVTEKGKDVELRCDPISGHTALYWYRQSLGQGLEFLIYFQGNSAPDKSGLPSDRFSAERTGGSVSTLTIQRTQQEDSAVYLCASSLKLQAAYEQYFGPGTRLTVT.

This chain joins TRBV6-5 and TRBJ2-7; TRBD1 matches 8 bases. Losses at the gene ends were 2 bases for V and 3 bases for J; bases not matched to a gene: 0. The CDR3 is 13 amino acids. In germline, CDR1 is MNHEY, CDR2 SVGAGI. In nucleotides, the CDR3 is TGTGCCAGCAGTTACGACAGGGGCTACGAGCAGTACTTC. Its translation: CASSYDRGYEQYF.

The chain uses TRBV20-1 and TRBJ2-5, with no clear D. V shed 0 bases and J shed 5 bases, with 4 bases lying between them. Germline V gene lookup returns CDR1 DFQATT and CDR2 SNEGSKA (reference sequence). The CDR3 runs 11 residues. The CDR3 bases are TGCAGTGCTAGAGATCGGGAGACCCAGTACTTC. Its protein is CSARDRETQYF.

The V gene is TRBV18, the J gene TRBJ1-1; D unresolved. The V end lost 3 bases, the J end lost 2 bases, and 7 bases lay between the germline ends. Germline assignment: CDR1 KGHSH and CDR2 LQKENI. CDR3 size: 13 residues. CDR3 amino acids: CASSPSPNTEAFF. CDR3 nucleotides: TGTGCCAGCTCACCGTCCCCAAACACTGAAGCTTTCTTT.

The chain couples TRBV5-1 to TRBJ1-1; the match to TRBD1 covers 7 bases. Trimming took 1 base from V and 1 from J; bases not matched to a gene: 4. The germline V gene has CDR1 SGHRS and CDR2 YFSETQ. The length of the CDR3 is 15 residues. CDR3 region: CASSLFRTGNTEAFF. The CDR3 DNA reads TGCGCCAGCAGCTTGTTTAGGACAGGGAACACTGAAGCTTTCTTT.

V and J are TRBV5-1 and TRBJ2-5; D might be TRBD2 (7 bases). Germline CDR1 and CDR2: SGHRS and YFSETQ. The CDR3 has 15 residues. The ends were cut back, 0 bases at V and 4 bases at J, with 13 bases in the middle. The CDR3 nucleotides read TGCGCCAGCAGCTTGGAGGGGGGGCGCGGAGAGACCCAGTACTTC. It is translated as CASSLEGGRGETQYF.

The J gene is TRBJ2-5, the V gene TRBV10-3, with a tentative D call TRBD2 (7 bases). The CDR3 spans 15 residues. Germline V gives CDR1 ENHRY, CDR2 SYGVKD. Between the trimmed V and J ends, which lost 0 bases and 5 bases, there was a span of 13 bases. CDR3 in DNA: TGTGCCATCAGTGAGTCGGGGGGGGCATCGGAGACCCAGTACTTC. Its translation is CAISESGGASETQYF.

The chain is built from TRBV5-1 and TRBJ2-7; tentative D call: TRBD1 (6 bases). The germline V gene has CDR1 SGHRS and CDR2 YFSETQ. The V end lost 6 bases, the J end lost 6 bases, and 16 bases lay between the germline ends. This CDR3 is built from 13 residues. In DNA, the CDR3 is TGCGCCAGCAATCCGGGACACCTTGTCGAGCAGTACTTC. Its translation is CASNPGHLVEQYF.

The chain is built from TRBV7-2 and TRBJ2-3; the match to TRBD2 covers 9 bases. J was trimmed by 0 bases and V by 2 bases; bases with no gene match: 9. Per the germline V gene, CDR1 is SGHTA and CDR2 is FQGNSA. CDR3 length: 18 residues. This CDR3 reads CASSLTWLAGTSTDTQYF. CDR3 in DNA: TGTGCCAGCAGCTTAACCTGGCTAGCGGGGACCAGCACAGATACGCAGTATTTT.

This rearrangement joins TRBV27 to TRBJ2-7, with TRBD1 matching over 8 bases. V shed 3 bases, J shed 3 bases, and the junction held 4 bases outside the gene matches. The CDR3 has 14 amino acids. Germline V gene lookup returns CDR1 MNHEY and CDR2 SMNVEV (reference sequence). The chain's CDR3 is CASSLSGGFYEQYF. The CDR3 nucleotides are TGTGCCAGCAGTTTGTCAGGGGGCTTCTACGAGCAGTACTTC.

V gene TRBV6-1 combines with J gene TRBJ1-3, with TRBD1 as a possible D gene (6 bases). The V gene lost 7 bases and the J gene lost 12 bases, with 22 bases spanning the gap. Per the germline V gene, CDR1 is MNHNS and CDR2 is SASEGT. The CDR3 is made up of 14 amino acids. CDR3 residues: CASIEGRGVGVIYF. The DNA for the CDR3 is TGTGCCAGCATTGAGGGCAGGGGCGTAGGGGTCATATATTTT.

The genes are TRBV7-2 and TRBJ2-7; D may be TRBD2 (5 bases). Trimming cost V 6 bases and J 0 bases, with 15 bases left between them. Germline V CDR1 and CDR2: SGHTA, FQGNSA. The CDR3 runs to 15 residues. The chain's CDR3 is CASRRTSSDSYEQYF. As DNA, the CDR3 is TGTGCCAGCAGACGCACTAGTTCTGACTCCTACGAGCAGTACTTC.

This sequence joins TRBV7-2 and TRBJ1-1; D is unresolved. Trimming removed 2 bases at V and 6 bases at J, with 13 bases between. Germline lookup yields CDR1 SGHTA and CDR2 FQGNSA. CDR3 size: 14 residues. The CDR3 DNA is TGTGCCAGCAGCTTATCGGGTGGCTATGCTGAAGCTTTCTTT. Translated, it gives CASSLSGGYAEAFF.

This chain connects TRBV30 to TRBJ2-5; D is unresolved. CDR1 is GTSNPN, CDR2 SVGIG, per germline (reference sequence). This CDR3 has 13 amino acids. V was cut by 1 base and J by 5 bases, with 11 bases left in between. This CDR3 reads CAWSARVRETQYF. The CDR3 nucleotides read TGTGCCTGGAGTGCCCGAGTGAGGGAGACCCAGTACTTC.